This TCR beta chain stems from a study of T cell repertoires in cytomegalovirus infection. In the case of this clonotype: Its antigen is not known.

Using its own MiXCR run on the reads, TCRdb lists one record per CDR3 protein. The repertoire holds around 500,000 distinct CDR3 sequences, with under 55% as singletons. Germline lookup yields CDR1 MNHEY and CDR2 SMNVEV (reference sequence). Trimming removed 5 bases at V and 4 bases at J, with 19 bases between. The CDR3 loop spans 16 amino acids. The source is a human donor in good health (CMV status not recorded). Some clones in this sample may be carry-over from other donors' samples. Sequencing was performed on cultured PBMCs, taken from culture after CMV antigen stimulation. The chain couples TRBV27 to TRBJ2-3, with D perhaps TRBD1 or TRBD2 (5 bases each). CDR3 region: CASSPGARFLADTQYF. CDR3 coding DNA: TGTGCCAGCAGTCCCGGGGCACGGTTTTTAGCAGATACGCAGTATTTT.